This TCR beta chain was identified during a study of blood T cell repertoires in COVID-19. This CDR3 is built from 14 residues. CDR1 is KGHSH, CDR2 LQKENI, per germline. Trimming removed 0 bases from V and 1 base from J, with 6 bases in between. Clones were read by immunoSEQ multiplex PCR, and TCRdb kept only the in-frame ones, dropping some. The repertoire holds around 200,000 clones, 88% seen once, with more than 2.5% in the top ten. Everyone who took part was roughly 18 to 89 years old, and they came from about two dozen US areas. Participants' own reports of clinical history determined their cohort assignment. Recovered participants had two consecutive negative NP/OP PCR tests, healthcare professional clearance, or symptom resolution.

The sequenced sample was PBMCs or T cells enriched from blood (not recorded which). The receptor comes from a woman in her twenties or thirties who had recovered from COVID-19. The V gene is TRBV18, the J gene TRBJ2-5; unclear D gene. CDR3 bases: TGTGCCAGCTCACCACCGTACAGCCAAGAGACCCAGTACTTC. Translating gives CASSPPYSQETQYF.